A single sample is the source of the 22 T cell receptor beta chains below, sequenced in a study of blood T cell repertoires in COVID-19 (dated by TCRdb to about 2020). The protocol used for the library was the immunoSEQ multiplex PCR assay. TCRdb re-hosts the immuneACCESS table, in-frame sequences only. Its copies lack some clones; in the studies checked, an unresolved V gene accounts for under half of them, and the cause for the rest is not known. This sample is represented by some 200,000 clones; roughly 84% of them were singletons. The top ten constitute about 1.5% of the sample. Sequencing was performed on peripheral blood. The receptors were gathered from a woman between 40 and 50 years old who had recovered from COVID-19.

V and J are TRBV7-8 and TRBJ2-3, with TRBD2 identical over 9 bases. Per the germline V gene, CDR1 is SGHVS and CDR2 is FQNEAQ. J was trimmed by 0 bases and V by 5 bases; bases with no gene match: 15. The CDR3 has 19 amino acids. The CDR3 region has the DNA TGTGCCAGCAGCCATAAGACTAGCGGCTTAACTATAAGCACAGATACGCAGTATTTT. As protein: CASSHKTSGLTISTDTQYF. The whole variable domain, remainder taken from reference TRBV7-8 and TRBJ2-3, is GAGVSQSPRYKVAKRGQDVALRCDPISGHVSLFWYQQALGQGPEFLTYFQNEAQLDKSGLPSDRFFAERPEGSVSTLKIQRTQQEDSAVYLCASSHKTSGLTISTDTQYFGPGTRLTVL.

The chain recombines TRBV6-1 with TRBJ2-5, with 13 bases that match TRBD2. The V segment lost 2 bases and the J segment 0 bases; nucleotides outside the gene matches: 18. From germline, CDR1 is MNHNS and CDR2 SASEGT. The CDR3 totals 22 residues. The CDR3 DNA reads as TGTGCCAGCAGTGAATACGGGACTAGCGGGGTACCTACTACCATAAACCAAGAGACCCAGTACTTC. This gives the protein CASSEYGTSGVPTTINQETQYF.

Here the CDR3 reads CASSPDLSSGAGLGQFF. The CDR3 nucleotides are TGTGCCAGCTCACCAGATTTGAGTAGCGGGGCCGGTTTGGGGCAGTTCTTC. The chain recombines TRBV18 with TRBJ2-1; 8 nucleotides line up with TRBD2. Germline CDR1 is KGHSH and CDR2 is LQKENI. V shed 2 bases, J shed 12 bases, and the junction held 18 bases outside the gene matches. CDR3 length: 17 amino acids.

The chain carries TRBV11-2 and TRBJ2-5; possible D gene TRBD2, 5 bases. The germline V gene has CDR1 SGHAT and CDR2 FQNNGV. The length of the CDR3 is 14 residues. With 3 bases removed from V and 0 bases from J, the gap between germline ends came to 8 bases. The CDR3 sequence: CASSLGANQETQYF. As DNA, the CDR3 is TGTGCCAGCAGCTTGGGAGCGAACCAAGAGACCCAGTACTTC.

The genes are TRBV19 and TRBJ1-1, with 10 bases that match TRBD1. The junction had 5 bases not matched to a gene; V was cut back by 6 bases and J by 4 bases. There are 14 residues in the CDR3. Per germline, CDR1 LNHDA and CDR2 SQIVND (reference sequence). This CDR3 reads CASSRQGAGTEAFF. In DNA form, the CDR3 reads TGTGCCAGTAGCCGACAGGGGGCTGGCACTGAAGCTTTCTTT.

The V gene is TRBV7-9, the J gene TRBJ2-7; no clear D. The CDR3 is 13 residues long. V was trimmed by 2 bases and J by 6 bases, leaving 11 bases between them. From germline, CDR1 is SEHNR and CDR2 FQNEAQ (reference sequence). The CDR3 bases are TGTGCCAGCAGCTTATCCCACAGCCTCGAGCAGTACTTC. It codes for CASSLSHSLEQYF.

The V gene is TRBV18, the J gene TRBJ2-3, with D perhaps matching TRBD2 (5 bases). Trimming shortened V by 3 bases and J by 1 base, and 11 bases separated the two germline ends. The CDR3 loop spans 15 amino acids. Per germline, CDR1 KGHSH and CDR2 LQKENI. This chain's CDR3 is CASSPRTLGTDTQYF. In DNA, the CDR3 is TGTGCCAGCTCACCCCGGACTCTGGGCACAGATACGCAGTATTTT.

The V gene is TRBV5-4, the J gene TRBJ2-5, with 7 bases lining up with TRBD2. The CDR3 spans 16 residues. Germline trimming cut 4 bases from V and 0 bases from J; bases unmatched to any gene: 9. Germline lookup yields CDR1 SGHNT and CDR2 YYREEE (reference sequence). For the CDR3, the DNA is TGTGCCAGCAGCCCCGTGCGGGGGAGTAACCAAGAGACCCAGTACTTC. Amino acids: CASSPVRGSNQETQYF.

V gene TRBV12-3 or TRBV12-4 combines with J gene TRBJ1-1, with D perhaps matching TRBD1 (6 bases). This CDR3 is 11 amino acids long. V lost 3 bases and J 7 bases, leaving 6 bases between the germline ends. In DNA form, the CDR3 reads TGTGCCAGCAGTTTCAGGGGTGAAGCTTTCTTT. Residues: CASSFRGEAFF.

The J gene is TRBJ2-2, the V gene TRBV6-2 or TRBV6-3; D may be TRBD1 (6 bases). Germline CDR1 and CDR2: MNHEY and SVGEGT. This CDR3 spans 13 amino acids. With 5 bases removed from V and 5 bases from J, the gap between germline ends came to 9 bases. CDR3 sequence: CASSKGVTGELFF. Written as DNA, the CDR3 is TGTGCCAGCAGTAAGGGGGTTACCGGGGAGCTGTTTTTT.

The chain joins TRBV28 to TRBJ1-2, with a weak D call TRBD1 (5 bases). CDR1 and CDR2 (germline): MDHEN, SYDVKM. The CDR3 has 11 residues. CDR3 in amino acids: CATDRPYGYTF. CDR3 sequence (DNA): TGTGCGACAGACCGACCCTATGGCTACACCTTC.

The CDR3 nucleotides read TGTGCCAGCAGCCAGGGACTGCCGATATACAATGAGCAGTTCTTC. It is translated as CASSQGLPIYNEQFF. The chain combines TRBV3-1 (or the pseudogene TRBV3-2) with TRBJ2-1, with TRBD2 as a possible D gene (6 bases). This CDR3 region has 15 residues. Deletions cut 3 bases from V and 4 bases from J, with 13 bases between. CDR1 and CDR2 from the germline V gene are LGHDT and YNNKEL (reference sequence).

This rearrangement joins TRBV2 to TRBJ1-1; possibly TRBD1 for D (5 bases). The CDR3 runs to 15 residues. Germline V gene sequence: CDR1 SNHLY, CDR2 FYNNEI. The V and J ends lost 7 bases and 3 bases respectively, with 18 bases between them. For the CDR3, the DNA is TGTGCCAGCATCCTCGACAGAGTCTTAGACACTGAAGCTTTCTTT. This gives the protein CASILDRVLDTEAFF.

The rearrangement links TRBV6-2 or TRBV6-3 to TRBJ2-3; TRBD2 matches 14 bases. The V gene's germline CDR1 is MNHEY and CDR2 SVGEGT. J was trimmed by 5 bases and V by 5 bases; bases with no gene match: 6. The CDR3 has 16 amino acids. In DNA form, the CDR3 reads TGTGCCAGCAGTGAGGGACTAGCGGGGGTCATAGATACGCAGTATTTT. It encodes CASSEGLAGVIDTQYF.

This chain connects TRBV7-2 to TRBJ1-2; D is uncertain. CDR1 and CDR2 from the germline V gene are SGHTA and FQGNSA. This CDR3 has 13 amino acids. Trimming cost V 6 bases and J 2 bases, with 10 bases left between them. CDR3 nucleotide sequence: TGTGCCAGCAGAAAGACACTGAACTATGGCTACACCTTC. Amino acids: CASRKTLNYGYTF.

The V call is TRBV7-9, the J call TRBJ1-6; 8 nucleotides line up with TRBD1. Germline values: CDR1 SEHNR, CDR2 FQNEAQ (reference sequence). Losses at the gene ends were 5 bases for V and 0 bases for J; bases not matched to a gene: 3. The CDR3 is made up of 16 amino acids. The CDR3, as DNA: TGTGCCAGCAGCATCGGACAGGGCTCCTATAATTCACCCCTCCACTTT. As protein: CASSIGQGSYNSPLHF.

The CDR3 protein is CASSSGQGLAQPQHF. DNA for the CDR3: TGTGCCAGCAGCTCCGGACAGGGTCTTGCACAGCCCCAGCATTTT. The rearrangement uses TRBV7-9 and TRBJ1-5; 8 nucleotides line up with TRBD1. V lost 4 bases to trimming and J lost 7 bases; unmatched junction nucleotides: 9. The germline CDR1 and CDR2 sequences are SEHNR and FQNEAQ (reference sequence). This CDR3 has 15 residues.

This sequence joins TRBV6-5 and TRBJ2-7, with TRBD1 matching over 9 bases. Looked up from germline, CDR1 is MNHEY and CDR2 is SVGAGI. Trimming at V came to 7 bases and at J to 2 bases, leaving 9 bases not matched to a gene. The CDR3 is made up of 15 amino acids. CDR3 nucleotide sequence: TGTGCCAGCACTCGAGGGGGACAGGGAGCCTACGAGCAGTACTTC. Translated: CASTRGGQGAYEQYF.

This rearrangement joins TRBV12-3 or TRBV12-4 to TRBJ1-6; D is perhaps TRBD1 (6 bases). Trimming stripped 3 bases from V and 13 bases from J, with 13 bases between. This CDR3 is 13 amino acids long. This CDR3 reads CASSFDRSAPLHF. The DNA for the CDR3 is TGTGCCAGCAGTTTTGACAGGTCCGCGCCCCTCCACTTT.

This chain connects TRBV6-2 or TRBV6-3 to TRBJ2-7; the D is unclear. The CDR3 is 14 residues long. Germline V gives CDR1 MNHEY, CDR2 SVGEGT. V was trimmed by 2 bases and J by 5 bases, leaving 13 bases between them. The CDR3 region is CASSYGTLTHEQYF. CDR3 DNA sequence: TGTGCCAGCAGTTACGGCACCTTAACCCACGAGCAGTACTTC.

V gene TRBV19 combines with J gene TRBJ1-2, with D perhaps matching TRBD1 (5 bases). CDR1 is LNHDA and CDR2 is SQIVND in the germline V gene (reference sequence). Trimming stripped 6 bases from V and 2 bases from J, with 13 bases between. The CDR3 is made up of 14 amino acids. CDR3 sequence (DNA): TGTGCCAGTAGGACAATCGGACAAAACTATGGCTACACCTTC. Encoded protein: CASRTIGQNYGYTF.

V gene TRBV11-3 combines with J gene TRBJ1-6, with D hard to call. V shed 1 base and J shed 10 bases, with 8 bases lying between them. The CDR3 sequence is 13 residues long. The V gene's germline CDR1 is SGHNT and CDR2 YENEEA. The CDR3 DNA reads TGTGCCAGCAGCTTAGGACCGGGGTCACCCCTCCACTTT. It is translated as CASSLGPGSPLHF.